This T cell receptor beta chain was retrieved from a study of chemoradiotherapy in HPV16-positive cancers. As for this clone: Its antigen is still unknown.

The V end was cut by 5 bases, the J end by 6 bases, with 14 bases between. This CDR3 has 15 residues. Germline V lookup: CDR1 SGHAT, CDR2 FQNNGV. Some clones are missing from TCRdb's copy, which holds only in-frame ones; the method was immunoSEQ multiplex PCR. The sample shows tens of thousands of clones, 75% to 85% of them seen only once. Study-wide points: HPV-responsive T-cell expansion during chemoradiotherapy was linked to improved recurrence-free survival in HPV16-positive patients.

The rearrangement uses TRBV11-2 and TRBJ1-6; D is ambiguous. This receptor was taken from a human donor with HPV-associated anogenital cancer. Sequencing used blood, obtained from a patient who underwent chemoradiotherapy. This CDR3 is CASSQVRESNSPLHF. CDR3 DNA: TGTGCCAGCAGCCAGGTCCGGGAATCTAATTCACCCCTCCACTTT.